This T cell receptor beta chain was sequenced in a study of T cells in Graves' hyperthyroidism and ophthalmopathy. Using RNA transcripts as the source, TCR beta CDR3 regions were amplified. HTBI primers were used for first-round RT-PCR of the TCR CDR3. TCRdb re-derived calls from the multiplex PCR reads in MiXCR, one entry per CDR3 protein. The data show a few hundred thousand distinct CDR3 sequences, approximately 17% seen once. V was pared by 5 bases and J by 3 bases, with 5 bases of the junction left unmatched. This CDR3 spans 15 amino acids. Germline loops: CDR1 WNHNN, CDR2 SYGVQD (reference sequence).

This clonotype was sampled from a woman aged 18-30 years with Graves' ophthalmopathy. The chain employs TRBV10-1 and TRBJ1-3, with 9 bases aligning to TRBD1. Material: blood. Here the CDR3 DNA reads TGCGCCAGCAGTATACAGGGGGCGCGTGGAAACACCATATATTTT. It codes for CASSIQGARGNTIYF.